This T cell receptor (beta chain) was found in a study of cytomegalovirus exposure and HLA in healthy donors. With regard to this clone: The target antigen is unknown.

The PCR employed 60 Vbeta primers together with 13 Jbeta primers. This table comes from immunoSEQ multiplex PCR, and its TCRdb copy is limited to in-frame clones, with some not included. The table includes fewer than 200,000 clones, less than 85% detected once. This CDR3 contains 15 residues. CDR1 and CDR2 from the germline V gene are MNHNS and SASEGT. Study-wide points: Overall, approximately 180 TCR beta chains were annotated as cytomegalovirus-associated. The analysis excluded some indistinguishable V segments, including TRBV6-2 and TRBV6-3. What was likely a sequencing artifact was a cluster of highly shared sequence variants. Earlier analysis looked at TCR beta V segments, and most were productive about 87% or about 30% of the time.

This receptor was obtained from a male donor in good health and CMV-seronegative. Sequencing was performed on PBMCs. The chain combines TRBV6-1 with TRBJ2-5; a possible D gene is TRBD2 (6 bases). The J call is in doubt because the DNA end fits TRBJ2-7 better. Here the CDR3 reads CASILRAGLEHEQYF. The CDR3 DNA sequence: TGTGCCAGCATCCTCAGGGCGGGGCTGGAACACGAGCAGTACTTC.